The 32 T cell receptor beta chains in this list originate from one sample, sequenced in a study of CD8 T cells in Susac syndrome. Random hexamers primed reverse transcription of about 0.5 to 1 ug RNA. TCRdb analysed the immunoSEQ multiplex PCR reads with MiXCR anew, one entry per CDR3 protein. The sample has more than 150,000 distinct CDR3 sequences, around 96% seen once; the top ten hold around 0.15%. The source material was CD4+ T cells from PBMCs. The origin of the receptors is a human donor with Susac syndrome.

The chain joins TRBV12-3 or TRBV12-4 to TRBJ2-3, with a weak D call TRBD2 (6 bases). Trimming took off 6 bases at V and 2 bases at J, with 9 bases between the two ends. The CDR3 length is 13 residues. This chain's CDR3 is CASRPGVTDTQYF. The CDR3 DNA sequence: TGTGCCAGCAGACCGGGAGTCACAGATACGCAGTATTTT.

This chain joins TRBV29-1 and TRBJ2-7; TRBD2 might be the D (5 bases). CDR1 and CDR2 (germline): SQVTM, ANQGSEA. The CDR3 has 14 residues. The ends were cut back, 6 bases at V and 2 bases at J, with 17 bases in the middle. The CDR3 nucleotides read TGCAGCGTCGCCGGGATCTTACCCCCCTACGAGCAGTACTTC. Protein sequence: CSVAGILPPYEQYF.

V gene TRBV5-1 combines with J gene TRBJ2-6; D is uncertain. The V end lost 0 bases, the J end lost 0 bases, and 4 bases lay between the germline ends. In germline, CDR1 is SGHRS, CDR2 YFSETQ. The CDR3 is 15 residues long. The CDR3 is CASSLEPSGANVLTF. CDR3 sequence (DNA): TGCGCCAGCAGCTTGGAACCCTCTGGGGCCAACGTCCTGACTTTC. The full variable domain, rest sourced from reference TRBV5-1 and TRBJ2-6, is KAGVTQTPRYLIKTRGQQVTLSCSPISGHRSVSWYQQTPGQGLQFLFEYFSETQRNKGNFPGRFSGRQFSNSRSEMNVSTLELGDSALYLCASSLEPSGANVLTFGAGSRLTVL.

The chain links TRBV29-1 to TRBJ2-3; D unclear. This CDR3 is 11 amino acids long. Trimming left V 1 base short and J 6 bases short, with 5 bases between. Germline lookup yields CDR1 SQVTM and CDR2 ANQGSEA. In DNA, the CDR3 is TGCAGCGTTGAAGTTGGCGATACGCAGTATTTT. Its protein is CSVEVGDTQYF.

The chain carries TRBV7-3 and TRBJ1-1, with D maybe TRBD1 (5 bases). Germline loops: CDR1 SGHTA, CDR2 FQGTGA. This CDR3 has 13 residues. Trimming left V 4 bases short and J 1 base short, with 7 bases between. The CDR3 bases are TGTGCCAGCAGCTCCGGACAGAACACTGAAGCTTTCTTT. Translating gives CASSSGQNTEAFF.

The chain joins TRBV20-1 to TRBJ2-5; D is ambiguous. Between the trimmed V and J ends, which lost 6 bases and 2 bases, there was a span of 10 bases. This CDR3 is 12 amino acids long. The germline CDR1 and CDR2 sequences are DFQATT and SNEGSKA (reference sequence). This CDR3 is CSADWVQETQYF. DNA of the CDR3: TGCAGTGCAGATTGGGTTCAAGAGACCCAGTACTTC.

This sequence joins TRBV5-1 and TRBJ2-1; TRBD1 agrees at 7 bases. V lost 4 bases to trimming and J lost 1 base; unmatched junction nucleotides: 8. CDR1 is SGHRS, CDR2 YFSETQ, per germline. The CDR3 length is 16 residues. The CDR3 region has the DNA TGCGCCAGCAGCGGACGGACAGGACCTTCCTACAATGAGCAGTTCTTC. Translating gives CASSGRTGPSYNEQFF. The full variable domain, rest sourced from reference TRBV5-1 and TRBJ2-1, is KAGVTQTPRYLIKTRGQQVTLSCSPISGHRSVSWYQQTPGQGLQFLFEYFSETQRNKGNFPGRFSGRQFSNSRSEMNVSTLELGDSALYLCASSGRTGPSYNEQFFGPGTRLTVL.

The V gene is TRBV7-2, the J gene TRBJ2-7, with 7 bases that match TRBD2. The V and J ends lost 4 bases and 8 bases, in that order; junction bases with no gene match: 11. Germline values: CDR1 SGHTA, CDR2 FQGNSA. The CDR3 extends over 14 amino acids. Written as DNA, the CDR3 is TGTGCCAGCAGCTCCTCTAGCGGAACTACCCAGCAGTACTTC. As protein: CASSSSSGTTQQYF.

The genes are TRBV6-5 and TRBJ1-1; D might be TRBD1 (5 bases). The ends were cut back, 8 bases at V and 0 bases at J, with 7 bases in the middle. The CDR3 runs 12 residues. The V gene's germline CDR1 is MNHEY and CDR2 SVGAGI. The CDR3 DNA reads as TGTGCCAGCGCGACAGTGAACACTGAAGCTTTCTTT. Translating it yields CASATVNTEAFF.

The chain has TRBV4-3 and TRBJ1-2; 8 bases agree with TRBD1. J lost 7 bases, V lost 0 bases, and 7 bases had no gene match. The CDR3 runs 15 residues. Germline V gene lookup returns CDR1 LGHNA and CDR2 YSLEER. The CDR3 sequence: CASSQDMDRVSGYTF. The CDR3 DNA reads TGCGCCAGCAGCCAAGATATGGACAGGGTCTCTGGCTACACCTTC.

A remark on this clonotype: The DNA is left out, because the CDR3 cannot be placed on it with certainty; the CDR3 is given as TCRdb lists it. The chain uses TRBV12-3 or TRBV12-4 and TRBJ2-1; the DNA was not compared with TRBD1, the D call given in the table. From its first to its last residue, the CDR3 has 13 amino acids. This CDR3 is CASSTSTGVEQFF.

The chain couples TRBV12-3 or TRBV12-4 to TRBJ2-7; tentative D call: TRBD1 (6 bases). Trimming pared 3 bases from V and 6 bases from J, leaving 9 bases between. This CDR3 has 12 residues. CDR3: CASSFPTGEQYF. CDR3 nucleotide sequence: TGTGCCAGCAGTTTTCCGACAGGCGAGCAGTACTTC.

The rearrangement uses TRBV6-5 and TRBJ2-3; D ambiguous. Germline V gene data show CDR1 as MNHEY and CDR2 as SVGAGI. Trimming removed 0 bases at V and 2 bases at J, with 18 bases between. The CDR3 length is 18 residues. The CDR3 coding sequence is TGTGCCAGCAGTTACTCAATTAAGCGAGGTTCCCTCACAGATACGCAGTATTTT. Encoded protein: CASSYSIKRGSLTDTQYF.

The chain uses TRBV6-2 or TRBV6-3 and TRBJ1-1; TRBD1 agrees at 8 bases. This CDR3 is 15 amino acids long. Germline trimming cut 7 bases from V and 5 bases from J; bases unmatched to any gene: 12. In germline, CDR1 is MNHEY, CDR2 SVGEGT. CDR3 sequence: CASIPADRVKTEAFF. The CDR3 nucleotides are TGTGCCAGCATCCCCGCGGACAGGGTCAAAACTGAAGCTTTCTTT.

The chain recombines TRBV15 with TRBJ1-4, with D possibly matching TRBD1 (6 bases). This CDR3 is 16 amino acids long. The V gene lost 0 bases and the J gene lost 3 bases, with 11 bases spanning the gap. CDR1 and CDR2 (germline): LNHNV, YYDKDF (reference sequence). CDR3 loop: CATSRETGRSNEKLFF. In DNA, the CDR3 is TGTGCCACCAGCAGAGAAACAGGGAGGTCTAATGAAAAACTGTTTTTT.

The CDR3 region has the DNA TGTGCCAGCAGCTTGGTTCGGGGGGCCGTGGATTCACCCCTCCACTTT. This codes for CASSLVRGAVDSPLHF. V and J are TRBV5-4 and TRBJ1-6; D may be TRBD1 (6 bases). Germline CDR1 and CDR2: SGHNT and YYREEE (reference sequence). This CDR3 has 16 residues. Trimming removed 0 bases from V and 8 bases from J, with 15 bases in between.

Here the CDR3 DNA reads TGCGCCAGCAGCCGCGCCGGGACAGGGATGTTGGCCTACGAGCAGTACTTC. Translated, it gives CASSRAGTGMLAYEQYF. The genes are TRBV5-1 and TRBJ2-7; TRBD1 matches at 9 bases. CDR1 and CDR2 (germline): SGHRS, YFSETQ. The V and J ends lost 4 bases and 2 bases, in that order; junction bases with no gene match: 13. CDR3 size: 17 residues.

V usage is TRBV10-3 and J usage is TRBJ1-1; a weak D match, TRBD1 (6 bases). Germline V lookup: CDR1 ENHRY, CDR2 SYGVKD. The V end was cut by 6 bases, the J end by 5 bases, with 19 bases between. The CDR3 spans 15 residues. The CDR3 nucleotides read TGTGCCATCAGGGGACAATTGACAGGAGCTACTGAAGCTTTCTTT. This translates into CAIRGQLTGATEAFF.

J is TRBJ2-7 and V is TRBV28; D perhaps matches TRBD1 (6 bases). Trimming left V 6 bases short and J 6 bases short, with 15 bases between. The germline CDR1 and CDR2 sequences are MDHEN and SYDVKM. The CDR3 loop spans 13 amino acids. The CDR3: CASRKPQGGEQYF. DNA for the CDR3: TGTGCCAGCAGAAAACCACAGGGTGGCGAGCAGTACTTC.

The V call is TRBV12-3 or TRBV12-4, the J call TRBJ1-2; 12 bases fit TRBD1. There are 14 residues in the CDR3. The trim removed 4 bases at V and 7 bases at J, leaving 4 bases unmatched. CDR3 in DNA: TGTGCCAGCAGTTCCGGGACAGGGGGCTTTGGCTACACCTTC. Amino acids: CASSSGTGGFGYTF.

The chain recombines TRBV20-1 with TRBJ2-2; no clear D. Between the trimmed V and J ends, which lost 4 bases and 6 bases, there was a span of 6 bases. Germline CDR1 DFQATT, CDR2 SNEGSKA (reference sequence). The CDR3 consists of 11 residues. DNA for the CDR3: TGCAGTGCTAAGGTCGCCGGGGAGCTGTTTTTT. The encoded protein is CSAKVAGELFF.

The V and J genes are TRBV12-3 or TRBV12-4 and TRBJ2-2; D uncertain. This CDR3 has 15 amino acids. Trimming cost V 6 bases and J 5 bases, with 16 bases left between them. The CDR3 sequence: CASSPIKGRTGELFF. CDR3 nucleotide sequence: TGTGCCAGCAGCCCCATCAAGGGCAGAACCGGGGAGCTGTTTTTT.

This clonotype was recorded once. The V gene is TRBV11-2, the J gene TRBJ1-2; TRBD1 might be the D (6 bases). The germline gives CDR1 SGHAT, CDR2 FQNNGV. Trimming stripped 0 bases from V and 6 bases from J, with 11 bases between. The CDR3 contains 14 residues. The CDR3 here is CASSLEGAIHGYTF. CDR3 nucleotide sequence: TGTGCCAGCAGCTTAGAGGGGGCAATTCATGGCTACACCTTC.

The chain carries TRBV18 and TRBJ1-4; D might be TRBD1 (6 bases). V was shortened by 3 bases and J by 4 bases, with 9 bases between the two germline ends. CDR1 KGHSH and CDR2 LQKENI come from the germline V gene. CDR3 length equals 14 residues. The CDR3 loop is CASSPGTNNEKLFF. The CDR3 DNA sequence: TGTGCCAGCTCACCCGGGACAAATAATGAAAAACTGTTTTTT.

The V call is TRBV6-2 or TRBV6-3, the J call TRBJ2-2; TRBD2 might be the D (5 bases). There are 13 residues in the CDR3. The germline V gene encodes CDR1 MNHEY and CDR2 SVGEGT. The CDR3 is CAAGFGNRGAVFF. CDR3 in DNA: TGTGCAGCCGGGTTCGGGAACCGGGGAGCTGTCTTTTTT.

This chain connects TRBV9 to TRBJ2-3; TRBD2 might be the D (5 bases). V lost 0 bases, J lost 6 bases, and 14 bases lay in between. Germline V CDR1 and CDR2: SGDLS, YYNGEE. The CDR3 is 15 amino acids. CDR3 sequence reads: CASSVAGVASDTQYF. CDR3 sequence (DNA): TGTGCCAGCAGCGTAGCTGGGGTAGCGTCGGATACGCAGTATTTT.

This rearrangement joins TRBV10-3 to TRBJ1-1; weak D call: TRBD1 (6 bases). In germline, CDR1 is ENHRY, CDR2 SYGVKD. The CDR3 runs 15 residues. V was trimmed by 3 bases and J by 2 bases, leaving 13 bases between them. CDR3 residues: CAISDLRQANTEAFF. The CDR3 DNA reads TGTGCCATCAGTGATCTGAGACAGGCAAACACTGAAGCTTTCTTT.

The rearrangement links TRBV25-1 to TRBJ2-5; the D is unclear. Looked up from germline, CDR1 is MGHDK and CDR2 is SYGVNS. V lost 1 base and J lost 7, with 13 bases in between. This CDR3 region has 14 residues. The CDR3 sequence is CASSESNRVGTQYF. The DNA of the CDR3 is TGTGCCAGCAGTGAATCCAACCGGGTGGGGACCCAGTACTTC.

V is TRBV11-1 and J is TRBJ1-2; TRBD1 might be the D (6 bases). V lost 3 bases and J 4 bases, leaving 15 bases between the germline ends. CDR1 and CDR2 from the germline V gene are SGHAT and FQDESV (reference sequence). CDR3 size: 15 residues. The CDR3 loop is CASSLDSDYFYGYTF. As DNA, the CDR3 is TGTGCCAGCAGCTTGGACAGTGACTACTTCTATGGCTACACCTTC.

In nucleotides, the CDR3 is TGTGCCAGCTCACCAGGCCTAGCGGGTGATACGCAGTATTTT. Its translation: CASSPGLAGDTQYF. V usage is TRBV18 and J usage is TRBJ2-3; 8 nucleotides match TRBD2. The trim removed 2 bases at V and 6 bases at J, leaving 4 bases unmatched. The CDR3 extends over 14 amino acids. Germline V CDR1 and CDR2: KGHSH, LQKENI.

The CDR3 here is CASSLGLAVALDTQYF. The DNA for the CDR3 is TGTGCCAGCAGCTTGGGACTAGCTGTGGCACTTGATACGCAGTATTTT. This chain joins TRBV5-4 and TRBJ2-3, with 7 bases aligning to TRBD2. Losses at the gene ends were 0 bases for V and 6 bases for J; bases not matched to a gene: 10. The CDR3 spans 16 residues. Germline V gene lookup returns CDR1 SGHNT and CDR2 YYREEE (reference sequence). Based on the CDR3 plus reference TRBV5-4 and TRBJ2-3, the full variable domain is ETGVTQSPTHLIKTRGQQVTLRCSSQSGHNTVSWYQQALGQGPQFIFQYYREEENGRGNFPPRFSGLQFPNYSSELNVNALELDDSALYLCASSLGLAVALDTQYFGPGTRLTVL.

The V call is TRBV7-2, the J call TRBJ2-3; D unclear. Germline-derived CDR1 and CDR2 are SGHTA and FQGNSA. This CDR3 spans 15 amino acids. The ends were cut back, 6 bases at V and 2 bases at J, with 15 bases in the middle. The CDR3 here is CASRGAGRHTDTQYF. The CDR3, as DNA: TGTGCCAGCAGGGGCGCTGGACGGCACACAGATACGCAGTATTTT.